The 15 T cell receptor beta chains listed next were all sequenced from one sample in a study of blood T cell repertoires in COVID-19. Some clones are missing from TCRdb's copy, which holds only in-frame ones; the method was immunoSEQ multiplex PCR. Of roughly 200,000 clones listed, approximately 81% are singletons. The specimen sequenced was peripheral blood. Receptors were obtained from a woman older than 75 with acute or convalescent COVID-19.

The genes are TRBV4-2 and TRBJ2-7; perhaps TRBD1 as D (6 bases). The germline gives CDR1 LGHNA, CDR2 YNFKEQ. There are 13 residues in the CDR3. Trimming removed 5 bases at V and 7 bases at J, with 15 bases between. The chain's CDR3 is CASSFRQASEQYF. The CDR3 DNA is TGTGCCAGCAGCTTCCGACAGGCCTCTGAGCAGTACTTC.

The chain has TRBV5-8 and TRBJ1-1, with D maybe TRBD1 (5 bases). Germline V CDR1 and CDR2: SGHTS, YDEGEE. The CDR3 totals 14 residues. Trimming removed 1 base from V and 3 bases from J, with 10 bases in between. The DNA of the CDR3 is TGTGCCAGCAGCTTGTATCCAGGGCACACTGAAGCTTTCTTT. Its translation: CASSLYPGHTEAFF.

The rearrangement links TRBV10-3 to TRBJ2-1; TRBD1 agrees at 8 bases. The CDR3 extends over 15 amino acids. The germline gives CDR1 ENHRY, CDR2 SYGVKD. Trimming took 6 bases from V and 6 from J; bases not matched to a gene: 10. CDR3 amino acids: CAIRSDRVNFNEQFF. In DNA, the CDR3 is TGTGCCATCAGATCGGACAGGGTAAATTTCAATGAGCAGTTCTTC.

The CDR3 region is CATSRESGANTGELFF. CDR3 DNA sequence: TGTGCCACCAGCAGAGAAAGCGGCGCGAACACCGGGGAGCTGTTTTTT. This chain joins TRBV15 and TRBJ2-2; perhaps TRBD2 as D (5 bases). The CDR3 contains 16 residues. Looked up from germline, CDR1 is LNHNV and CDR2 is YYDKDF (reference sequence). Deletions cut 0 bases from V and 0 bases from J, with 8 bases between.

CDR3 in amino acids: CASSLTLGLPGRSDTQYF. DNA of the CDR3: TGTGCCAGCAGCTTGACCTTGGGACTCCCAGGTCGTTCAGATACGCAGTATTTT. The chain carries TRBV5-8 and TRBJ2-3; D might be TRBD2 (6 bases). Germline CDR1 and CDR2: SGHTS and YDEGEE. The CDR3 loop spans 18 amino acids. Trimming removed 1 base at V and 4 bases at J, with 22 bases between.

The gene calls are TRBV2 and TRBJ2-5, with D unresolved. The germline CDR1 and CDR2 sequences are SNHLY and FYNNEI. This CDR3 is 13 amino acids long. Trimming cost V 4 bases and J 5 bases, with 11 bases left between them. CDR3 in DNA: TGTGCCAGCAGTGTGGAGTTCCGGGAGACCCAGTACTTC. Encoded protein: CASSVEFRETQYF.

The CDR3 coding sequence is TGTGCCAGCAGCTATAGCGGGAGGGGCGATGAGCAGTTCTTC. It codes for CASSYSGRGDEQFF. V is TRBV7-9 and J is TRBJ2-1; 11 nucleotides line up with TRBD2. Germline V gene data show CDR1 as SEHNR and CDR2 as FQNEAQ (reference sequence). The length of the CDR3 is 14 residues. The junction had 4 bases not matched to a gene; V was cut back by 4 bases and J by 8 bases.

This clone was picked up one time. V usage is TRBV10-3 and J usage is TRBJ2-1; 12 bases fit TRBD2. After removal of 3 bases from V and 7 bases from J, the junction contained 7 bases not matched to a gene. CDR1 and CDR2 (germline): ENHRY, SYGVKD. The CDR3 is 16 residues long. The chain's CDR3 is CAISDRLAGDGNEQFF. Written as DNA, the CDR3 is TGTGCCATCAGTGACAGACTAGCGGGAGATGGGAATGAGCAGTTCTTC.

This chain links TRBV2 with TRBJ1-5; maybe TRBD1 (5 bases). Per germline, CDR1 SNHLY and CDR2 FYNNEI. The CDR3 loop spans 14 amino acids. V was pared by 2 bases and J by 7 bases, with 12 bases between. CDR3 region: CASSELGVNQPQHF. CDR3 in DNA: TGTGCCAGCAGTGAATTAGGGGTTAACCAGCCCCAGCATTTT.

V usage is TRBV19 and J usage is TRBJ1-1; no clear D. The length of the CDR3 is 14 residues. Germline CDR1 LNHDA, CDR2 SQIVND (reference sequence). Trimming removed 0 bases from V and 5 bases from J, with 10 bases in between. CDR3 sequence (DNA): TGTGCCAGTAGTATAGAGAGGGATGGTACTGAAGCTTTCTTT. It is translated as CASSIERDGTEAFF.

The CDR3 DNA reads as TGTGCATCGGGGAGCTCCTATAATTCACCCCTCCACTTT. Translating gives CASGSSYNSPLHF. J is TRBJ1-6 and V is TRBV19; D ambiguous. CDR1 LNHDA and CDR2 SQIVND come from the germline V gene (reference sequence). The CDR3 runs 13 residues.

The V call is TRBV5-1, the J call TRBJ1-3, with 9 bases aligning to TRBD1. The germline V gene has CDR1 SGHRS and CDR2 YFSETQ. The CDR3 has 16 amino acids. Germline trimming cut 4 bases from V and 3 bases from J; bases unmatched to any gene: 8. CDR3 bases: TGCGCCAGCAGCGGAAGGACAGGGGATGGTGGAAACACCATATATTTT. The encoded protein is CASSGRTGDGGNTIYF.

The chain uses TRBV21-1 and TRBJ2-5; the table's D call of TRBD1 was not tested on the DNA. TRBV21-1 is described as a pseudogene. The CDR3 consists of 18 residues. CDR3: CASSGRDRGIILQETQYF. The DNA for the CDR3 is TGTGCCAGCTCCGGCCGGGACAGGGGTATCATCCTCCAAGAGACCCAGTACTTC.

This clone turned up a few times. J is TRBJ2-2 and V is TRBV15, with 14 bases lining up with TRBD2. The CDR3 is 19 amino acids. The ends lost 4 bases at V and 5 bases at J; junction bases unmatched: 12. CDR1 is LNHNV, CDR2 YYDKDF, per germline (reference sequence). The CDR3 DNA reads TGTGCCACCAGCATGAGCCTGGGACTAGCGGGAGTAGGGACCGGGGAGCTGTTTTTT. Protein product: CATSMSLGLAGVGTGELFF.

V gene TRBV7-2 combines with J gene TRBJ2-3; 9 bases line up with TRBD2. CDR3 length equals 15 residues. Germline V CDR1 and CDR2: SGHTA, FQGNSA. Unmatched junction bases numbered 1, after V lost 3 bases and J lost 0 bases. DNA for the CDR3: TGTGCCAGCAGCTTTACTAGCGGGAGCACAGATACGCAGTATTTT. Translation: CASSFTSGSTDTQYF.